The T cell receptor (beta chain) described here comes from a study of shared clonotypes between healthy human individuals. Germline lookup yields CDR1 SGDLS and CDR2 YYNGEE. This CDR3 region has 15 residues. Trimming took 4 bases from V and 1 from J; bases not matched to a gene: 2. The table came from immunoSEQ multiplex PCR; TCRdb's copy has only in-frame clones and leaves some out. The sample comprises 450,000 to 500,000 clones, 70% to 85% of which are singletons, and around 12% rests with the top ten. The TCR was taken from a woman aged 40 to 49 in good health. Some clones in this sample may be carry-over from other donors' samples. The chain uses TRBV9 and TRBJ2-2; 9 bases agree with TRBD1. Sequencing used PBMCs. CDR3 residues: CASSTGQGNTGELFF. The CDR3 DNA sequence: TGTGCCAGCAGCACGGGACAGGGGAACACCGGGGAGCTGTTTTTT.